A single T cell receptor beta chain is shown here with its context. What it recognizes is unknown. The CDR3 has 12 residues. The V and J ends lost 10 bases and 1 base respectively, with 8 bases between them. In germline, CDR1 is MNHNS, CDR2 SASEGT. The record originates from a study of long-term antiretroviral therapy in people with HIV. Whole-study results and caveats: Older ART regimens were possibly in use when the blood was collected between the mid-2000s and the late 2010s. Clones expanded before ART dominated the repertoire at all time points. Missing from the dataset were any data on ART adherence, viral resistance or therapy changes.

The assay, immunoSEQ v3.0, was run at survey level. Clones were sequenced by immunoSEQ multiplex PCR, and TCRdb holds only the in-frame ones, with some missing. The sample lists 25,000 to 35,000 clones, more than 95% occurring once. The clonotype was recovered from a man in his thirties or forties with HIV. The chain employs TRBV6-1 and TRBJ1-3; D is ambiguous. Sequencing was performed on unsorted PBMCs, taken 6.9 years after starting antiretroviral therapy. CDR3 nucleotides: TGTGCCACCTCGCCATCTGGAAACACCATATATTTT. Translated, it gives CATSPSGNTIYF.